The rows below give T cell receptor beta chains drawn from one sample of a study of T cell responses to AZD1222 COVID-19 vaccine. Clones were sequenced by immunoSEQ multiplex PCR, and TCRdb holds only the in-frame ones, with some missing. The sample has 150,000 or so clones; around nine tenths are singletons. Here the sequenced sample was peripheral blood, taken on day 0 of AZD1222 vaccination. The receptors come from an adult in good health. CDR3s include the opening cysteine and the closing phenylalanine or tryptophan. D genes are given only for firm matches. Some rows have no size entry. The others give once, few or many, or a class for an expanded clone.

CDR3 length | J gene | V gene | D gene | clone size | CDR3 DNA | CDR3 protein
12 | TRBJ2-7 | TRBV4-2 | - | - | TGTGCCAGCAGCCAAGAGGGAGGGGGGCAGTACTTC | CASSQEGGGQYF
16 | TRBJ1-4 | TRBV6-2/TRBV6-3 | - | - | TGTGCCAGCAGTTCCCTTACGTCGGGACCTAATGAAAAACTGTTTTTT | CASSSLTSGPNEKLFF
16 | TRBJ1-3 | TRBV9 | - | - | TGTGCCAGCAGCGTAGGCTCTACGGGAACTGGAAACACCATATATTTT | CASSVGSTGTGNTIYF
15 | TRBJ1-4 | TRBV2 | - | - | TGTGCCAGCTCGGCCTCCATAACAACTAATGAAAAACTGTTTTTT | CASSASITTNEKLFF
15 | TRBJ2-5 | TRBV7-2 | TRBD2 | - | TGTGCCAGCAGCTTAGGTAGCGGGGATCTGGAGACCCAGTACTTC | CASSLGSGDLETQYF
15 | TRBJ1-3 | TRBV18 | - | - | TGTGCCAGCTCACCGAGAGGGGGATCTGGAAACACCATATATTTT | CASSPRGGSGNTIYF
14 | TRBJ1-1 | TRBV2 | TRBD1 | - | TGTGCCACCAAAATCCGGGACAGGGCCACTGAAGCTTTCTTT | CATKIRDRATEAFF
19 | TRBJ2-1 | TRBV28 | TRBD2 | - | TGTGCCAGCAGTTTGCAGCACCCGGGACTAGGTGGGGACTACAATGAGCAGTTCTTC | CASSLQHPGLGGDYNEQFF
15 | TRBJ2-7 | TRBV19 | TRBD2 | - | TGTGCCAGTAGTATACTAGCGGGAGGGCCAGACGAGCAGTACTTC | CASSILAGGPDEQYF
14 | TRBJ1-5 | TRBV10-2 | - | - | TGCGCCAGCAGTATACAGGGTGCCAATCAGCCCCAGCATTTT | CASSIQGANQPQHF
13 | TRBJ1-5 | TRBV6-5 | - | - | TGTGCCAGCCAGGGACTCAACAATCAGCCCCAGCATTTT | CASQGLNNQPQHF
14 | TRBJ2-2 | TRBV6-5 | TRBD2 | - | TGTGCCAGCAGGGAGACTAGCGGGACAGGGGAGCTGTTTTTT | CASRETSGTGELFF
13 | TRBJ1-1 | TRBV28 | - | - | TGTGCCAGCAGTTTCGGGATTGTCACTGAAGCTTTCTTT | CASSFGIVTEAFF
14 | TRBJ2-1 | TRBV5-8 | - | - | TGTGCCAGCAGCTTGGTGGCGACACACAATGAGCAGTTCTTC | CASSLVATHNEQFF
15 | TRBJ2-7 | TRBV21-1 | - | - | TGTGCCAGCAGCAAAGCGGCAGGGGGGCGTGGAGAGCAGTACTTC | CASSKAAGGRGEQYF
14 | TRBJ1-3 | TRBV30 | - | - | TGTGCCTGGTCAGGGGCTCTCTCTGGAAACACCATATATTTT | CAWSGALSGNTIYF
15 | TRBJ2-4 | TRBV10-2 | - | - | TGCGCCAGCGGGGGCAGGGGCTTAGCCAAAAACATTCAGTACTTC | CASGGRGLAKNIQYF
15 | TRBJ2-7 | TRBV7-9 | TRBD2 | - | TGTGCCAGCAGCTCAGACCTAGCGGGACGCTACGAGCAGTACTTC | CASSSDLAGRYEQYF
16 | TRBJ2-7 | TRBV3-1/TRBV3-2 | - | - | TGTGCCAGCAGCCTAAGGAGGGGAGTTAGGGAGTACGAGCAGTACTTC | CASSLRRGVREYEQYF
15 | TRBJ2-3 | TRBV5-1 | TRBD2 | - | TGCGCCAGCGGACTAGCGGGAGGGGTCACAGATACGCAGTATTTT | CASGLAGGVTDTQYF
17 | TRBJ1-5 | TRBV24-1 | TRBD1 | - | TGTGCCACCAGTGATTTGGCCGGCAGGGGGCCCAATCAGCCCCAGCATTTT | CATSDLAGRGPNQPQHF
12 | TRBJ2-7 | TRBV28 | - | - | TGTGCCAGCAGTAGAGGAAACTACGAGCAGTACTTC | CASSRGNYEQYF
13 | TRBJ1-1 | TRBV9 | - | - | TGTGCCAGCAGCCCCGCCATTAACACTGAAGCTTTCTTT | CASSPAINTEAFF
18 | TRBJ1-1 | TRBV5-1 | - | once | TGCGCCAGCAGCCCGGGCGGGGGGCGGGGACCTATGAACACTGAAGCTTTCTTT | CASSPGGGRGPMNTEAFF
13 | TRBJ2-4 | TRBV19 | - | few | TGTGCCAGTAGTATGGGTGGGGTAAACATTCAGTACTTC | CASSMGGVNIQYF
13 | TRBJ2-3 | TRBV27 | - | - | TGTGCCAGCAGTTTATCCCGCACAGATACGCAGTATTTT | CASSLSRTDTQYF
16 | TRBJ1-6 | TRBV18 | - | - | TGTGCCAGCTCACCATCACTCCGGGAAAGTAATTCACCCCTCCACTTT | CASSPSLRESNSPLHF
14 | TRBJ1-2 | TRBV28 | - | - | TGTGCCAGCAGTACCGGACTAACCAACTATGGCTACACCTTC | CASSTGLTNYGYTF
15 | TRBJ2-2 | TRBV7-9 | - | - | TGTGCCAGCAGCCCCGGGGCTAGCGATACCGGGGAGCTGTTTTTT | CASSPGASDTGELFF
15 | TRBJ2-1 | TRBV5-6 | TRBD2 | - | TGTGCCAGCAGCTGGACTAGCGGGGCCGGGGATGAGCAGTTCTTC | CASSWTSGAGDEQFF
15 | TRBJ1-2 | TRBV28 | TRBD1 | - | TGTGCCAGCAGTTTAACGGGACAGGGAGGCTATGGCTACACCTTC | CASSLTGQGGYGYTF
14 | TRBJ1-4 | TRBV7-9 | - | - | TGTGCCAGCAGCACATCAAGTCCTAATGAAAAACTGTTTTTT | CASSTSSPNEKLFF
14 | TRBJ1-5 | TRBV9 | - | - | TGTGCCAGCAGCACCAGGAGTAGCAATCAGCCCCAGCATTTT | CASSTRSSNQPQHF
11 | TRBJ2-7 | TRBV6-2/TRBV6-3 | - | - | TGTGCCAGCAGTTACTCTAGACAGCAGTACTTC | CASSYSRQQYF
19 | TRBJ2-6 | TRBV18 | TRBD1 | - | TGTGCCAGCTCACCAGACAGGGGAGGATATCCCTCTGGGGCCAACGTCCTGACTTTC | CASSPDRGGYPSGANVLTF
18 | TRBJ2-7 | TRBV30 | TRBD1 | - | TGTGCCTGGAGTGTAAGCCCACAGCCGGGGGACAGGGTATACGAGCAGTACTTC | CAWSVSPQPGDRVYEQYF
14 | TRBJ2-1 | TRBV11-2 | - | - | TGTGCCAGCAGCCGGGCCCTATCCTACAATGAGCAGTTCTTC | CASSRALSYNEQFF
14 | TRBJ2-2 | TRBV30 | - | - | TGTGCCTGGAGTCTGGGACAGAACACCGGGGAGCTGTTTTTT | CAWSLGQNTGELFF
14 | TRBJ2-5 | TRBV28 | - | - | TGTGCCAGCAGTGCGGGACGGACCCAAGAGACCCAGTACTTC | CASSAGRTQETQYF
13 | TRBJ1-5 | TRBV6-4 | - | - | TGTGCCAGCTCTCCGGATGGCAATCAGCCCCAGCATTTT | CASSPDGNQPQHF
13 | TRBJ1-6 | TRBV5-1 | - | - | TGCGCCAGCAGATTAGGGGATAATTCACCCCTCCACTTT | CASRLGDNSPLHF
15 | TRBJ1-2 | TRBV19 | - | - | TGTGCCAGTAGTATGTCGGGGGGGCGCGTCTATGGCTACACCTTC | CASSMSGGRVYGYTF
20 | TRBJ2-5 | TRBV6-2/TRBV6-3 | TRBD2 | - | TGTGCCAGCAGTTACTCACCCAGGGGCAATAGCGGGAGGCCCCCGGAGACCCAGTACTTC | CASSYSPRGNSGRPPETQYF
12 | TRBJ2-2 | TRBV12-3/TRBV12-4 | - | - | TGTGCCAGCAGTTTTGGGGATGGGGAGCTGTTTTTT | CASSFGDGELFF
15 | TRBJ1-5 | TRBV28 | - | - | TGTGCCAGCAGTTTGAGGGAATTTAGCAATCAGCCCCAGCATTTT | CASSLREFSNQPQHF
18 | TRBJ2-3 | TRBV6-2/TRBV6-3 | TRBD2 | - | TGTGCCAGCAGTTACTCGACGGCTCTAGCGGGAGGGCCTAGTACGCAGTATTTT | CASSYSTALAGGPSTQYF
14 | TRBJ2-1 | TRBV28 | TRBD2 | - | TGTGCCAGCCTCCTAGCGGGAGTCTACAATGAGCAGTTCTTC | CASLLAGVYNEQFF
15 | TRBJ1-2 | TRBV7-9 | TRBD1 | - | TGTGCCAGCAGCTTCGGACAGGGGACGTCCTATGGCTACACCTTC | CASSFGQGTSYGYTF
16 | TRBJ2-1 | TRBV29-1 | TRBD1 | - | TGCAGCGTTGAACCTTTTGACAGGGGTTCCTACAATGAGCAGTTCTTC | CSVEPFDRGSYNEQFF
15 | TRBJ1-1 | TRBV7-2 | - | once | TGTGCCAGCAGCCCCCGGTTTACCTTTGGGGCTGAAGCTTTCTTT | CASSPRFTFGAEAFF
12 | TRBJ2-2 | TRBV29-1 | - | - | TGCAGCGTTGGGGGTCACACCGGGGAGCTGTTTTTT | CSVGGHTGELFF
15 | TRBJ2-1 | TRBV28 | TRBD2 | - | TGTGCCAGCAGTCCGCCGGGACTACCCTACAATGAGCAGTTCTTC | CASSPPGLPYNEQFF
14 | TRBJ2-5 | TRBV7-6 | TRBD2 | once | TGTGCCAGCAGCTTTGCGGGAGGCGGTGAGACCCAGTACTTC | CASSFAGGGETQYF
12 | TRBJ2-4 | TRBV19 | - | - | TGTGCCAGTATTGGATGGGGAGACATTCAGTACTTC | CASIGWGDIQYF
13 | TRBJ1-4 | TRBV13 | - | - | TGTGCCAGCAGCTTAGGGAGGAGTGAAAAACTGTTTTTT | CASSLGRSEKLFF
13 | TRBJ1-1 | TRBV6-6 | - | - | TGTGCCAGCAGTTACTCGCCCTTCACTGAAGCTTTCTTT | CASSYSPFTEAFF
14 | TRBJ1-3 | TRBV2 | - | - | TGTGCCAGCAATGCACGGAGCTCTGGAAACACCATATATTTT | CASNARSSGNTIYF
13 | TRBJ2-5 | TRBV6-5 | TRBD2 | - | TGTGCCAGCAGTTACGGCGGGAGGGGGGTTCGGTACTTC | CASSYGGRGVRYF
16 | TRBJ1-4 | TRBV18 | - | - | TGTGCCAGCTCACCACCGCAGGGTTCCACTAATGAAAAACTGTTTTTT | CASSPPQGSTNEKLFF
14 | TRBJ2-3 | TRBV5-1 | TRBD1 | - | TGCGCCAGCAGCTCGACAGGGAAGACAGATACGCAGTATTTT | CASSSTGKTDTQYF